This T cell receptor (beta chain) stems from a study of blood T cells in healthy people across ages. It was with a sample-barcoded 5' primer and a J-beta primer mix that a second PCR of roughly 7 to 11 cycles was run. TCRdb independently ran MiXCR on the 5' RACE reads; one entry per CDR3 protein. The sample carries approximately 1.5 million distinct CDR3 sequences, roughly 32% recorded once. Germline loops: CDR1 MGHRA, CDR2 YSYEKL. The CDR3 totals 17 residues. Trimming cost V 0 bases and J 5 bases, with 16 bases left between them. This TCR derives from a woman aged 30 to 39 in good health. What was sequenced was blood. V usage is TRBV4-1 and J usage is TRBJ2-2, with D perhaps TRBD2 (5 bases). The CDR3 sequence: CASSQDLSPRVTGELFF. In DNA, the CDR3 is TGCGCCAGCAGCCAAGATCTGTCTCCGAGGGTTACCGGGGAGCTGTTTTTT.